The T cell receptor (beta chain) under discussion was sequenced for a study of blood T cell repertoires in COVID-19. Overall study: Acute and convalescent COVID-19 samples came from the United States, Italy and Spain. T cells, B-cell-depleted T cells, or PBMCs provided the cDNA or gDNA that served as material.

How the authors handled the data: Researchers report that nucleated cell counts were estimated from reference gene primer amplification. Assay used: immunoSEQ multiplex PCR; TCRdb lists only in-frame clones, some missing. V, J and clone size derive from that table, while D and trimming were established from the DNA sequence. The data show approximately 180,000 clones, around nine tenths seen once. This TCR came from a man between 35 and 55 years old with active or convalescent COVID-19. Sequenced input: peripheral blood.

This chain's CDR3 is CASSLTGKETQYF. The CDR3 coding sequence is TGTGCCAGCAGCCTTACAGGGAAAGAGACCCAGTACTTC. V is TRBV11-2 and J is TRBJ2-5; possibly TRBD1 for D (6 bases). This CDR3 has 13 amino acids. Germline lookup yields CDR1 SGHAT and CDR2 FQNNGV. Trimming left V 5 bases short and J 3 bases short, with 10 bases between.